What follows are 13 T cell receptor beta chains derived from one specimen sequenced in a study of T cells in Graves' hyperthyroidism and ophthalmopathy. Authors of the study amplified TCR beta CDR3 regions from RNA transcripts. The TCR CDR3 was amplified in a first-round RT-PCR using the HTBI primer set. TCRdb reanalysed the multiplex PCR reads using MiXCR and keeps one entry per CDR3 protein. The table has 490,000 or so distinct CDR3 sequences, roughly 45% seen once. The sequenced material came from peripheral blood or thyroid tissue (not recorded which). The receptor set was obtained from an adult woman with Graves' disease, either hyperthyroidism or ophthalmopathy (not recorded which).

This clonotype was detected a few times. V and J are TRBV4-3 and TRBJ1-4; TRBD1 aligns across 11 bases. Germline lookup yields CDR1 LGHNA and CDR2 YSLEER. With V trimmed by 1 base and J by 7 bases, 5 bases remained unmatched. The CDR3 is 16 amino acids. CDR3 sequence: CASSQAGQGASEKLFF. DNA for the CDR3: TGCGCCAGCAGCCAAGCCGGACAGGGGGCTTCTGAAAAACTGTTTTTT.

This clonotype has just a few counts. The rearrangement links TRBV5-1 to TRBJ2-7; TRBD1 or TRBD2 may be the D gene (6 bases each). The CDR3 covers 14 residues. Trimming cost V 4 bases and J 0 bases, with 11 bases left between them. Germline-derived CDR1 and CDR2 are SGHRS and YFSETQ. The CDR3 spells CASSRGEYSYEQYF. CDR3 sequence (DNA): TGCGCCAGCAGCAGGGGGGAATACTCCTACGAGCAGTACTTC.

The V call is TRBV29-1, the J call TRBJ2-6; possible D gene TRBD1, 5 bases. Trimming shortened V by 5 bases and J by 4 bases, and 15 bases separated the two germline ends. Germline V gene sequence: CDR1 SQVTM, CDR2 ANQGSEA. The CDR3 loop spans 15 amino acids. The CDR3 loop reads CSVWGLPGGANVLTF. The CDR3 bases are TGCAGCGTTTGGGGCCTCCCGGGCGGGGCCAACGTCCTGACTTTC.

A few counts support this clonotype. CDR3 DNA: TGTGCCAGCACCCTAAGAGGCCCGGGAGGTCCTACCTACGAGCAGTACTTC. It specifies CASTLRGPGGPTYEQYF. J is TRBJ2-7 and V is TRBV7-9, with 7 bases that match TRBD2. V trimming: 7 bases; J trimming: 2 bases; junction bases outside the gene matches: 17. Germline V lookup: CDR1 SEHNR, CDR2 FQNEAQ (reference sequence). This CDR3 is 17 amino acids long.

Of note for this clonotype: Relative to the germline gene, one junction end is altered; a read error may explain this. V is TRBV25-1 and J is TRBJ1-1, with 9 positions matching TRBD1. Germline V lookup: CDR1 MGHDK, CDR2 SYGVNS. The CDR3 runs 15 residues. The CDR3 protein is CAGSDTGQGNTEAFF. The DNA of the CDR3 is TGTGCCGGCAGTGATACGGGACAGGGGAACACTGAAGCTTTCTTT.

This clonotype came up a few times. The V gene is TRBV4-2, the J gene TRBJ2-7; a possible D gene is TRBD2 (6 bases). The germline gives CDR1 LGHNA, CDR2 YNFKEQ. This CDR3 region has 15 residues. Trimming took 0 bases from V and 0 from J, leaving 9 bases between them. CDR3 sequence (DNA): TGTGCCAGCAGCCAAGAAGCTAGCGCCTCCTACGAGCAGTACTTC. The encoded protein is CASSQEASASYEQYF.

This rearrangement joins TRBV29-1 to TRBJ1-1, with D maybe TRBD1 (5 bases). Trimming took off 3 bases at V and 5 bases at J, with 13 bases between the two ends. The germline V gene has CDR1 SQVTM and CDR2 ANQGSEA. The CDR3 is 13 amino acids. The CDR3 DNA reads TGCAGCGTTGAGGGACGTGTAGGTACTGAAGCTTTCTTT. Translated, it gives CSVEGRVGTEAFF.

The rearrangement uses TRBV6-5 and TRBJ2-2; 8 positions match TRBD1. CDR3 length equals 16 residues. The V gene's germline CDR1 is MNHEY and CDR2 SVGAGI. V trimming: 5 bases; J trimming: 0 bases; junction bases outside the gene matches: 5. CDR3 region: CASSAGQGTNTGELFF. The CDR3 coding sequence is TGTGCCAGCAGTGCAGGACAGGGAACGAACACCGGGGAGCTGTTTTTT.

This clonotype has more than one count but fewer than ten. This rearrangement joins TRBV9 to TRBJ1-2, with no clear D. Per germline, CDR1 SGDLS and CDR2 YYNGEE. The length of the CDR3 is 15 residues. V was clipped by 2 bases and J by 7 bases, with 18 bases between them. The CDR3 loop reads CASSVDPNLAGGYTF. The CDR3 coding sequence is TGTGCCAGCAGCGTTGATCCCAATCTAGCCGGTGGCTACACCTTC. The variable domain in full, completed from reference TRBV9 and TRBJ1-2, reads DSGVTQTPKHLITATGQRVTLRCSPRSGDLSVYWYQQSLDQGLQFLIQYYNGEERAKGNILERFSAQQFPDLHSELNLSSLELGDSALYFCASSVDPNLAGGYTFGSGTRLTVV.

At least ten counts were recorded for this clonotype. The chain employs TRBV6-1 and TRBJ1-1; D unresolved. The CDR3 runs 13 residues. Trimming pared 2 bases from V and 0 bases from J, leaving 4 bases between. From germline, CDR1 is MNHNS and CDR2 SASEGT. The DNA for the CDR3 is TGTGCCAGCAGTGAATACCTGAACACTGAAGCTTTCTTT. Its translation: CASSEYLNTEAFF.

The sample holds one count of this clonotype. The chain employs TRBV7-8 and TRBJ2-7; the match to TRBD2 covers 9 bases. V gave up 1 base and J gave up 6 bases; unmatched junction bases: 4. This CDR3 comprises 14 residues. Germline V gene lookup returns CDR1 SGHVS and CDR2 FQNEAQ. The CDR3 protein is CASSLVAGDPEQYF. The CDR3 region has the DNA TGTGCCAGCAGCTTAGTAGCGGGAGACCCCGAGCAGTACTTC.

There are many counts of this clonotype. The V gene is TRBV6-1, the J gene TRBJ2-5, with D uncertain. Per the germline V gene, CDR1 is MNHNS and CDR2 is SASEGT. Trimming pared 2 bases from V and 2 bases from J, leaving 9 bases between. There are 14 residues in the CDR3. CDR3 loop: CASSEWPIQETQYF. The CDR3 DNA reads as TGTGCCAGCAGTGAATGGCCTATACAAGAGACCCAGTACTTC.

The chain couples TRBV7-3 to TRBJ2-3; D perhaps matches TRBD2 (5 bases). The germline V and J ends were trimmed by 5 bases and 4 bases, with 10 bases remaining between them. The germline V gene encodes CDR1 SGHTA and CDR2 FQGTGA. The CDR3 runs 13 residues. The CDR3 here is CASSLSGSDTQYF. The DNA of the CDR3 is TGTGCCAGCAGCCTGTCGGGATCAGATACGCAGTATTTT.